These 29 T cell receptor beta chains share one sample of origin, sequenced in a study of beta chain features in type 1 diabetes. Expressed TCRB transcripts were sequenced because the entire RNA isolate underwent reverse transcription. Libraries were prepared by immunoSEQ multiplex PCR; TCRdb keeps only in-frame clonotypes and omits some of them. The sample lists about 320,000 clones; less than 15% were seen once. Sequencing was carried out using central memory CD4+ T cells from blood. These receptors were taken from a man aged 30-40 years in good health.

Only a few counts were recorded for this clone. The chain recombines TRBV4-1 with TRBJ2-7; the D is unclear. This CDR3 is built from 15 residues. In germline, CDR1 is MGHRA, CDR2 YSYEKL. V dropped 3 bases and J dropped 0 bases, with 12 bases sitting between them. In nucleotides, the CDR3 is TGCGCCAGCAGCCAGACGACGGTAAGCTCCTACGAGCAGTACGTC. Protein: CASSQTTVSSYEQYV.

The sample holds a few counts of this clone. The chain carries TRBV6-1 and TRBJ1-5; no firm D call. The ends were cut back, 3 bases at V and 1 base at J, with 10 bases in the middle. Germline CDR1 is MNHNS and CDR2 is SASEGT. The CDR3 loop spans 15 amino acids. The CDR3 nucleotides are TGTGCCAGCAGTGAGTCGGGGAAAAGCAATCAGCCCCAGCATTTT. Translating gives CASSESGKSNQPQHF.

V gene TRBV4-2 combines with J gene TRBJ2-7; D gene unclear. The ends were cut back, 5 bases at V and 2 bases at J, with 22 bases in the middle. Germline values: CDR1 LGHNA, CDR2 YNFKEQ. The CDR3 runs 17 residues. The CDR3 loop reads CASSLGESGNPAYEQYF. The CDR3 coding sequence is TGTGCCAGCAGCTTAGGCGAGTCAGGTAACCCCGCCTACGAGCAGTACTTC.

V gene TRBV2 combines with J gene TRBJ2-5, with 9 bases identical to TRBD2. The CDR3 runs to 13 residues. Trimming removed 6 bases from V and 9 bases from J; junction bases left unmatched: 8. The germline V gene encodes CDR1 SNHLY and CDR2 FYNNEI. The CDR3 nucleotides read TGTGCCAGCAGGACCGGGACTAGCAGGCCCCAGTACTTC. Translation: CASRTGTSRPQYF.

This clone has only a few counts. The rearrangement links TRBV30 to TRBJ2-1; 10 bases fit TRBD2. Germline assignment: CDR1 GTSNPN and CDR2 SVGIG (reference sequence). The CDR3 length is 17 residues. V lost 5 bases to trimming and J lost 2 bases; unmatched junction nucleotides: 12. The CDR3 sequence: CAWEREGRLLPYNEQFF. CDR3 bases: TGTGCCTGGGAGCGGGAGGGCCGGCTGCTCCCCTACAATGAGCAGTTCTTC.

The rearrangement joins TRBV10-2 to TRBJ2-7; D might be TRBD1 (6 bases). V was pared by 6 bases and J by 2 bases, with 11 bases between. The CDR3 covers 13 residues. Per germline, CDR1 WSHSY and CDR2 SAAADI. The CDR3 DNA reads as TGCGCCAGCAGGGCCGGACAGCCCTACGAGCAGTACTTC. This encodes CASRAGQPYEQYF.

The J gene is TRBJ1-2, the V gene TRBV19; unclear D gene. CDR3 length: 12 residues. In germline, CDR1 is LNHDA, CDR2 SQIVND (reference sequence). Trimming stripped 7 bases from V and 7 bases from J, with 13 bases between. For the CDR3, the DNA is TGTGCCAGTACTCAAGGGTGGAGTGGCTACACCTTC. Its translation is CASTQGWSGYTF.

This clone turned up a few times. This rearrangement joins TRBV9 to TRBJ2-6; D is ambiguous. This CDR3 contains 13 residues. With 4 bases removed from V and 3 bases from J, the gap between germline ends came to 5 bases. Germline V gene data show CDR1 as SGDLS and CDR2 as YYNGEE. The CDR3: CASSLVGANVLTF. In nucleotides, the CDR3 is TGTGCCAGCAGCTTAGTTGGGGCCAACGTCCTGACTTTC.

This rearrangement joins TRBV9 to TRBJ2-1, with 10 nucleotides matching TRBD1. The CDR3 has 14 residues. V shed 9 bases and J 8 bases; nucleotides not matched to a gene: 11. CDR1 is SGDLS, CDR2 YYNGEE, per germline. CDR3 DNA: TGTGCCACCGACTCCGGGACAGGGGCCCATGAGCAGTTCTTC. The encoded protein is CATDSGTGAHEQFF.

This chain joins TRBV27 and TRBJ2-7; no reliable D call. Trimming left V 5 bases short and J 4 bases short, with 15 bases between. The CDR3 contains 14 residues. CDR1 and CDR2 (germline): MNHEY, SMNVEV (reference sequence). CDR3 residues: CASSQKSLRYEQYF. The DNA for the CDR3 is TGTGCCAGCAGTCAAAAAAGCTTGAGATACGAGCAGTACTTC.

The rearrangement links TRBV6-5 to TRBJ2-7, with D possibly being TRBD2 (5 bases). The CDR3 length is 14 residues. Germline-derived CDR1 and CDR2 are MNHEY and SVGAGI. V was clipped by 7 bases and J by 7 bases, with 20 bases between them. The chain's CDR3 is CASNNGIGLVEQYF. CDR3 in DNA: TGTGCCAGCAATAACGGGATCGGGTTAGTGGAGCAGTACTTC.

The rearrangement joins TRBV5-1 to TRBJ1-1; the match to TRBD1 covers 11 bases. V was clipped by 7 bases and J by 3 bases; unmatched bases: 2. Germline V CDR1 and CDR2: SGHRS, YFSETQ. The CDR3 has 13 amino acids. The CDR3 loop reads CASRTGGYTEAFF. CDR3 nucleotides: TGCGCCAGCCGGACAGGGGGCTACACTGAAGCTTTCTTT. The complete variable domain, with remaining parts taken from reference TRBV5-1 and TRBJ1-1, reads KAGVTQTPRYLIKTRGQQVTLSCSPISGHRSVSWYQQTPGQGLQFLFEYFSETQRNKGNFPGRFSGRQFSNSRSEMNVSTLELGDSALYLCASRTGGYTEAFFGQGTRLTVV.

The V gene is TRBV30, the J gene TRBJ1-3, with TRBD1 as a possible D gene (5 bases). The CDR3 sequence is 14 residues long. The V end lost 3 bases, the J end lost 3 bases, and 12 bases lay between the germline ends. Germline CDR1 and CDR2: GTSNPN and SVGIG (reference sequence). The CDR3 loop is CAWSTSGGGNTIYF. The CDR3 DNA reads TGTGCCTGGAGCACATCGGGGGGTGGAAACACCATATATTTT.

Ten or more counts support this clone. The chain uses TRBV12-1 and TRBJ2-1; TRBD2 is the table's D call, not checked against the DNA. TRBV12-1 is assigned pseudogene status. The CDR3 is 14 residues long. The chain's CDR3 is CASSPRAVENEQFF. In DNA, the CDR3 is TGTGCCAGCAGCCCGAGGGCCGTGGAGAATGAGCAGTTCTTC.

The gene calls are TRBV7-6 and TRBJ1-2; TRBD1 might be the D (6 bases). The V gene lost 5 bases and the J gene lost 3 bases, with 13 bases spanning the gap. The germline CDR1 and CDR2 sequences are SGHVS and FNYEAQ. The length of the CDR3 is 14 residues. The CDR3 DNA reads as TGTGCCAGCAGCCTAACGGACAGCCACTATGGCTACACCTTC. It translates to CASSLTDSHYGYTF.

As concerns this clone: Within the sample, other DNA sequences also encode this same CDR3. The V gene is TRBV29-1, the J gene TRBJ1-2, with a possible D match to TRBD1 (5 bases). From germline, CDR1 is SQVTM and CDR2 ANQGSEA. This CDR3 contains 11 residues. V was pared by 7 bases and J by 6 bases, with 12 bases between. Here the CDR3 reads CSARGSDGYTF. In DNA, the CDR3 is TGCAGCGCGAGGGGATCCGATGGCTACACCTTC.

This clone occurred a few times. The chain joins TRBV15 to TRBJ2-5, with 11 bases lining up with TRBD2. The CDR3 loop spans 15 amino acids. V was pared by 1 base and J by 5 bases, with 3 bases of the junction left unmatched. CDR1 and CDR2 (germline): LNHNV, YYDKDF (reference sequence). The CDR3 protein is CATSRVSGGAETQYF. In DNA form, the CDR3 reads TGTGCCACCAGCAGAGTTAGCGGGGGGGCGGAGACCCAGTACTTC.

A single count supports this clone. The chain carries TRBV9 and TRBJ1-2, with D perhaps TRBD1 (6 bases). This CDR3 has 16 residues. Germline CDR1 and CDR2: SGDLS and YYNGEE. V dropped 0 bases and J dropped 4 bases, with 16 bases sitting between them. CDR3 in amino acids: CASSVDPGVKGYGYTF. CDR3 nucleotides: TGTGCCAGCAGCGTAGATCCAGGGGTTAAGGGCTATGGCTACACCTTC.

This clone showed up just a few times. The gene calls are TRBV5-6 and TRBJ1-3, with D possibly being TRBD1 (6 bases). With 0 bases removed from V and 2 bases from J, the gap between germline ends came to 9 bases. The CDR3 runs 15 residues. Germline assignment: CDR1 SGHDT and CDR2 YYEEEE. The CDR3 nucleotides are TGTGCCAGCAGCTTGGGGCAGGGGACTGGAAACACCATATATTTT. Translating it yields CASSLGQGTGNTIYF.

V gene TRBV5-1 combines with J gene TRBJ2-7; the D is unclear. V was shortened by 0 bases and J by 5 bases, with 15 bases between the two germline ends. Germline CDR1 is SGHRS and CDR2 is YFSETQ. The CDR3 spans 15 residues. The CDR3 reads CASSLVAGSIDEQYF. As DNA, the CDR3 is TGCGCCAGCAGCTTGGTTGCAGGTAGTATTGACGAGCAGTACTTC.

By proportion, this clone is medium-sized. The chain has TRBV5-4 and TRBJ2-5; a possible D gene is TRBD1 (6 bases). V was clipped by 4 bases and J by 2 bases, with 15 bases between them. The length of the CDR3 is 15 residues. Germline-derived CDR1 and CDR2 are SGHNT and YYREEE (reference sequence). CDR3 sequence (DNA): TGTGCCAGCAGCCGCCGGGTGGGACAACAAGAGACCCAGTACTTC. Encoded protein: CASSRRVGQQETQYF.

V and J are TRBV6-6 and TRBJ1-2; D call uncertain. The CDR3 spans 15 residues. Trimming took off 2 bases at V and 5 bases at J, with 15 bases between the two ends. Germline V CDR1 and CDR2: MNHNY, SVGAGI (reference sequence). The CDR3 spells CASSYDSGREYGYTF. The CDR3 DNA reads TGTGCCAGCAGTTACGACTCAGGACGAGAGTATGGCTACACCTTC.

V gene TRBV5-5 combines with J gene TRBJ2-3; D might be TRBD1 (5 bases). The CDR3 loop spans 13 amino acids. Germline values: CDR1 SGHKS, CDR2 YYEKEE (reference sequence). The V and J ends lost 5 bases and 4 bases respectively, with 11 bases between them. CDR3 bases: TGTGCCAGCAGGGGGCTGGGCGCAGATACGCAGTATTTT. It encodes CASRGLGADTQYF.

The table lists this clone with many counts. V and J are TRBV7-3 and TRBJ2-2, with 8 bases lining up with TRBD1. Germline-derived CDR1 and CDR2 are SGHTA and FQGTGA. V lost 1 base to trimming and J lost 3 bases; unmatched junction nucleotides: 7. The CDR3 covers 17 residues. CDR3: CASSLKGGQAHTGELFF. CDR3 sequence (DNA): TGTGCCAGCAGCTTAAAAGGGGGACAGGCCCACACCGGGGAGCTGTTTTTT.

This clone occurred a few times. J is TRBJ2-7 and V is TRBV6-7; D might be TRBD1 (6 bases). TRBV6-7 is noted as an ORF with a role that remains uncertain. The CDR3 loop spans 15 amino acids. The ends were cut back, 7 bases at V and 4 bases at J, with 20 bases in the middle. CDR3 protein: CASTYHNLGGYEQYV. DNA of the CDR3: TGTGCCAGCACCTACCACAACTTAGGGGGTTACGAGCAGTACGTC.

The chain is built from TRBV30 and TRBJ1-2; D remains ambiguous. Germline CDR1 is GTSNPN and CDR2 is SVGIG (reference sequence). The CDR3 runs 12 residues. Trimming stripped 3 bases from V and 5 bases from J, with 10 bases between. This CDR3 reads CAWSPLRYGYTF. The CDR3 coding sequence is TGTGCCTGGAGCCCTCTACGGTATGGCTACACCTTC.

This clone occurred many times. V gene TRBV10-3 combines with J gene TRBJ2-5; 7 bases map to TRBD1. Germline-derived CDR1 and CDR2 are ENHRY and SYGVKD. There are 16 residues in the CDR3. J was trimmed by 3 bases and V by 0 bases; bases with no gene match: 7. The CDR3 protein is CAISESKTGAEETQYF. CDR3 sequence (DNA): TGTGCCATCAGTGAGTCGAAAACAGGGGCGGAAGAGACCCAGTACTTC.

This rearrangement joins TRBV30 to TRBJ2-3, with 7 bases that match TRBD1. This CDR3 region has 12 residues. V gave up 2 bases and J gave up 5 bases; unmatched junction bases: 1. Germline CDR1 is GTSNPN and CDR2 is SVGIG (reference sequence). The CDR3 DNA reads TGTGCCTGGAGTACAGGGGAAGATACGCAGTATTTT. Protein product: CAWSTGEDTQYF.

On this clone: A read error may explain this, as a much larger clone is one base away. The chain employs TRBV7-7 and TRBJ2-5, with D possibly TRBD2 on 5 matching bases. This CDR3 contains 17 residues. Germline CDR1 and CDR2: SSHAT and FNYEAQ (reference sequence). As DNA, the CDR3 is TGTGGCAGCAGCCGCGGGTCCTCCGGGGTGGCTAAAGAGACCCAGTACTTC. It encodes CGSSRGSSGVAKETQYF. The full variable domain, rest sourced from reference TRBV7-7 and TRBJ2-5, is GAGVSQSPRYKVTKRGQDVTLRCDPISSHATLYWYQQALGQGPEFLTYFNYEAQPDKSGLPSDRFSAERPEGSISTLTIQRTEQRDSAMYRCGSSRGSSGVAKETQYFGPGTRLLVL.